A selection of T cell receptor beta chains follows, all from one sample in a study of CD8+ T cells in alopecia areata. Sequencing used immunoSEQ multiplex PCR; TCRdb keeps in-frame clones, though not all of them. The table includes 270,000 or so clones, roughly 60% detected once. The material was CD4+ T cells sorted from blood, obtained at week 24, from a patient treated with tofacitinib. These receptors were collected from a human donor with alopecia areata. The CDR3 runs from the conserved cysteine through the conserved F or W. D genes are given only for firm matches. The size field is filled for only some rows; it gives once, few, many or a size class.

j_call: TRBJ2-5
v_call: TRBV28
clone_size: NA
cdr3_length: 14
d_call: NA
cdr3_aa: CASSLPPPQKTQYF
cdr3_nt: TGTGCCAGCAGTTTGCCACCTCCCCAAAAGACCCAGTACTTC

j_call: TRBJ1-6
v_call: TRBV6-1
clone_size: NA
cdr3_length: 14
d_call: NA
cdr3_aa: CASRITRDNSPLHF
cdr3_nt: TGTGCCAGCAGGATTACCAGGGATAATTCACCCCTCCACTTT

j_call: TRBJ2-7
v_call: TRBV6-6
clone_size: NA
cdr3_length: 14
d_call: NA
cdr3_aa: CASSYGGPTYEQYF
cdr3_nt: TGTGCCAGCAGTTACGGCGGACCGACCTACGAGCAGTACTTC

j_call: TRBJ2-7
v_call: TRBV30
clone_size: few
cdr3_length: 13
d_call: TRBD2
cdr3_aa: CAWSLLAANEQYF
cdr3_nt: TGTGCCTGGAGTCTACTAGCGGCCAACGAGCAGTACTTC

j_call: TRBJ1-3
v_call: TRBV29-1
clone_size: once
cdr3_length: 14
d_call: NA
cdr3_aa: CSVSIGRDTDTIYF
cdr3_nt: TGCAGCGTTTCGATCGGGAGGGATACAGACACCATATATTTT

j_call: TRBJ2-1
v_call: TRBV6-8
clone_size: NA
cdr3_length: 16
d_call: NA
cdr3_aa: CASLWLYPLRYNEQFF
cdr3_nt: TGTGCCAGTCTTTGGTTGTATCCCCTCCGGTACAATGAGCAGTTCTTC

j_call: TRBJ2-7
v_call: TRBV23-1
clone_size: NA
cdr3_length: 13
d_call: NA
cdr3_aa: CASSQLPYYEQYF
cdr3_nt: TGCGCCAGCAGTCAACTCCCCTACTACGAGCAGTACTTC

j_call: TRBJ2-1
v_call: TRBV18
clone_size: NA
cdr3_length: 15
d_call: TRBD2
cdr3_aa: CASYAGTSGHNEQFF
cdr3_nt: TGTGCCAGCTACGCCGGGACTAGCGGACACAATGAGCAGTTCTTC

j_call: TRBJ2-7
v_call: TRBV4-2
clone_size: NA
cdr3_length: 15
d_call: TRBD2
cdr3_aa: CASSQFSGGAYEQYF
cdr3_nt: TGTGCCAGCAGCCAGTTTAGCGGGGGGGCCTACGAGCAGTACTTC

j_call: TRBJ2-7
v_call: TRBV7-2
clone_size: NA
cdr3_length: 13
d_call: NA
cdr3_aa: CASSLAVLDEQYF
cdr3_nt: TGTGCCAGCAGCTTAGCGGTGCTGGACGAGCAGTACTTC

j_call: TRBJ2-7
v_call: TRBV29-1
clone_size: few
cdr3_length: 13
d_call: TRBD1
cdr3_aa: CSAGQGGYYEQYF
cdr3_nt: TGCAGCGCCGGACAGGGTGGGTACTACGAGCAGTACTTC

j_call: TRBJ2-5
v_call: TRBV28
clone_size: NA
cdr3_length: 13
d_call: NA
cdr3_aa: CASSLGRRETQYF
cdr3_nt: TGTGCCAGCAGTTTAGGCAGGCGGGAGACCCAGTACTTC

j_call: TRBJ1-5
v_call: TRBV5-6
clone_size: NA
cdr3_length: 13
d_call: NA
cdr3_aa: CASSLGPNQPQHF
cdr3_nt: TGTGCCAGCAGCTTGGGGCCCAATCAGCCCCAGCATTTT

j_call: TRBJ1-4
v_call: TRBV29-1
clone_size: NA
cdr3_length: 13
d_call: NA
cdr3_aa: CSVVWQGNEKLFF
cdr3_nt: TGCAGCGTTGTTTGGCAGGGTAATGAAAAACTGTTTTTT

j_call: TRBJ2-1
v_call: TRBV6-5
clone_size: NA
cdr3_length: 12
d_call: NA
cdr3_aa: CASHRGLDEQFF
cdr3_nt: TGTGCCAGCCACAGGGGACTCGATGAGCAGTTCTTC

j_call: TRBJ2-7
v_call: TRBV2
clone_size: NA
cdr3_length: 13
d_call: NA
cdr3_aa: CASSGGQLREQYF
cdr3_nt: TGTGCCAGCAGTGGAGGACAGCTTCGGGAGCAGTACTTC

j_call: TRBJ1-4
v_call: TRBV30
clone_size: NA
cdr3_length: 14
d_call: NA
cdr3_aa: CAWSVGGGNEKLFF
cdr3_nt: TGTGCCTGGAGTGTCGGAGGAGGGAATGAAAAACTGTTTTTT

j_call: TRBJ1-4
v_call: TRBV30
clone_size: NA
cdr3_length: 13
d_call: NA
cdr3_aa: CAWGPATNEKLFF
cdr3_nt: TGTGCCTGGGGACCTGCAACTAATGAAAAACTGTTTTTT

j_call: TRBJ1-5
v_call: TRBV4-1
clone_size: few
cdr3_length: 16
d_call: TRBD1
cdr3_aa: CASSQVPGQGNQPQHF
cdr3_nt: TGCGCCAGCAGCCAGGTGCCGGGACAGGGGAATCAGCCCCAGCATTTT

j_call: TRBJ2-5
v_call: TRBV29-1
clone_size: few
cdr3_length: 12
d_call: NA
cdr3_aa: CSVVQGQETQYF
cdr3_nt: TGCAGCGTTGTTCAGGGCCAAGAGACCCAGTACTTC

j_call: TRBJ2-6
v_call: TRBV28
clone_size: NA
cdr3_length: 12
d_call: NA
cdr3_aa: CASNTGPNVLTF
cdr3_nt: TGTGCCAGCAACACGGGGCCCAACGTCCTGACTTTC

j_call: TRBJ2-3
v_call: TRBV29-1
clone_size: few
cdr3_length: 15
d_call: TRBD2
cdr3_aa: CSVGSSGGSTDTQYF
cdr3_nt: TGCAGCGTTGGATCTAGCGGGGGCAGCACAGATACGCAGTATTTT

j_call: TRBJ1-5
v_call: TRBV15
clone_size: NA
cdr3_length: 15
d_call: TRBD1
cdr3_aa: CATSRDTTGSQPQHF
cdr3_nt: TGTGCCACCAGCAGAGATACGACAGGGAGTCAGCCCCAGCATTTT

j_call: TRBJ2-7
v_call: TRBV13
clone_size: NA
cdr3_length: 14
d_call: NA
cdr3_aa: CASSLRRGPYEQYF
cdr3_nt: TGTGCCAGCAGCTTAAGGCGGGGGCCTTACGAGCAGTACTTC

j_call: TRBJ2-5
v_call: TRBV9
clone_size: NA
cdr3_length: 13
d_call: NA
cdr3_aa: CASSVAVEETQYF
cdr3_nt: TGTGCCAGCAGCGTAGCTGTGGAAGAGACCCAGTACTTC

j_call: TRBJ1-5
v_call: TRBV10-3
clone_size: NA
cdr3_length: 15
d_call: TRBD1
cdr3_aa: CAISAGQGSNQPQHF
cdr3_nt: TGTGCCATCAGTGCGGGACAGGGGAGCAATCAGCCCCAGCATTTT

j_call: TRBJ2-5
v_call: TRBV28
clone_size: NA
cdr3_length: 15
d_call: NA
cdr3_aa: CASRSRPGRVETQYF
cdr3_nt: TGTGCCAGCAGGAGCCGTCCCGGTCGCGTGGAGACCCAGTACTTC

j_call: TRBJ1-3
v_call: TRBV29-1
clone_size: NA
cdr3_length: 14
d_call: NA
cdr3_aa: CSVVIASSGNTIYF
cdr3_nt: TGCAGCGTTGTCATAGCTTCCTCTGGAAACACCATATATTTT

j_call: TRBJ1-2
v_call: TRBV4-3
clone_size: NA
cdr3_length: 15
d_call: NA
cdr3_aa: CASSQDKGIWSGYTF
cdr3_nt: TGCGCCAGCAGCCAAGATAAGGGTATCTGGAGTGGCTACACCTTC

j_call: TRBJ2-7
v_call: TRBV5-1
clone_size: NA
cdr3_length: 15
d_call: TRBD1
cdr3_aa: CASSLDGQGSYEQYF
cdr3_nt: TGCGCCAGCAGCTTGGACGGACAGGGTTCCTACGAGCAGTACTTC

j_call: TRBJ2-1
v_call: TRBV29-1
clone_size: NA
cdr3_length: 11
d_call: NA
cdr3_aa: CSVTLNRAPFF
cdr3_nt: TGCAGCGTGACCCTGAACAGGGCCCCGTTCTTC

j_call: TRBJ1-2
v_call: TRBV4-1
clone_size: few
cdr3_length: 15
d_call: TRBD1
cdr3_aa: CASSQPSRGEGGYTF
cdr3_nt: TGCGCCAGCAGCCAACCGAGCAGGGGGGAGGGAGGCTACACCTTC

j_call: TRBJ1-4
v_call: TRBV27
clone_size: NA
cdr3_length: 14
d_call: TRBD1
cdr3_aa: CASRKGQGNEKLFF
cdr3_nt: TGTGCCAGCAGGAAGGGACAGGGGAATGAAAAACTGTTTTTT

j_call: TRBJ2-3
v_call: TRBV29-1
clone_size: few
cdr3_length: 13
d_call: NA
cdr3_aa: CSLCVGGTDTQYF
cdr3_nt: TGCAGCCTGTGCGTGGGGGGCACAGATACGCAGTATTTT

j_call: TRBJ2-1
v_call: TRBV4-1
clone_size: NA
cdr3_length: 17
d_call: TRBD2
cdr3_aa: CASSQGVTSGGFNEQFF
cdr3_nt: TGCGCCAGCAGCCAAGGGGTCACTAGCGGGGGTTTTAATGAGCAGTTCTTC

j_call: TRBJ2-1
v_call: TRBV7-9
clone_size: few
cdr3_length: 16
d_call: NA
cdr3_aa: CASSLGHTGIGNEQFF
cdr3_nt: TGTGCCAGCAGCTTAGGGCACACCGGGATCGGCAATGAGCAGTTCTTC

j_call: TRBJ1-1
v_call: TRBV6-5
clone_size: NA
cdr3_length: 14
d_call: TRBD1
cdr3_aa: CASSPGQGNTEAFF
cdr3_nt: TGTGCCAGCAGTCCGGGACAGGGGAACACTGAAGCTTTCTTT

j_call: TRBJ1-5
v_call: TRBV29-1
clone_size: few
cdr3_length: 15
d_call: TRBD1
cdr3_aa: CSVSTGVNSNQPQHF
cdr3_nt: TGCAGCGTTTCAACAGGGGTAAATAGCAATCAGCCCCAGCATTTT

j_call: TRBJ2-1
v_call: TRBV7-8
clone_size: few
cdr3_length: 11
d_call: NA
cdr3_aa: CASATQGEQFF
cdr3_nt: TGTGCCAGCGCGACTCAGGGAGAGCAGTTCTTC

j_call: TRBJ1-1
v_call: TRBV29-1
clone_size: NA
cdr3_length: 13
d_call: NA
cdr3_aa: CSVRGQMNTEAFF
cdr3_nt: TGCAGCGTTAGAGGACAGATGAACACTGAAGCTTTCTTT

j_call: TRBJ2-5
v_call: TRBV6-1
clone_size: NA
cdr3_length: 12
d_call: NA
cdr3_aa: CASAREDETQYF
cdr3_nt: TGTGCCAGCGCCAGGGAGGATGAGACCCAGTACTTC

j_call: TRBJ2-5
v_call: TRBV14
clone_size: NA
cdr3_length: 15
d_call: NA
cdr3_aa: CASSLGGGYQETQYF
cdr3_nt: TGTGCCAGCAGCCTAGGCGGGGGCTACCAAGAGACCCAGTACTTC

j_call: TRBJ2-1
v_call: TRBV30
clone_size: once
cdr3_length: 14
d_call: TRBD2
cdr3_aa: CAWTSGGFYNEQFF
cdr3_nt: TGTGCCTGGACTAGCGGGGGGTTCTACAATGAGCAGTTCTTC

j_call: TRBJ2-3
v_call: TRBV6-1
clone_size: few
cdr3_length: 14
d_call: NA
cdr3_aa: CASSAHGRGDTQYF
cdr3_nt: TGTGCCAGCAGTGCCCATGGCAGAGGAGATACGCAGTATTTT

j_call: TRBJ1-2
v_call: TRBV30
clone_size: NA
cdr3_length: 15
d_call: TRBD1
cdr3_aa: CAWSGLGQGNYGYTF
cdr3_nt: TGTGCCTGGAGTGGATTGGGACAGGGGAACTATGGCTACACCTTC

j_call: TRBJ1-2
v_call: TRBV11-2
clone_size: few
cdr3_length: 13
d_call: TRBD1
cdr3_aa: CASSLGDRDGYTF
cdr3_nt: TGTGCCAGCAGCTTAGGGGACAGGGATGGCTACACCTTC

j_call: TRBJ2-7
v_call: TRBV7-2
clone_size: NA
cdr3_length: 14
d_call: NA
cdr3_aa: CASSPGQFNLEQYF
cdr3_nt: TGTGCCAGCAGCCCCGGACAGTTCAATCTCGAGCAGTACTTC

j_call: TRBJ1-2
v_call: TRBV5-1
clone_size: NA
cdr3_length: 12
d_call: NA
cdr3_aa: CASSLDTAGYTF
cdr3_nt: TGCGCCAGCAGCTTGGACACTGCAGGCTACACCTTC

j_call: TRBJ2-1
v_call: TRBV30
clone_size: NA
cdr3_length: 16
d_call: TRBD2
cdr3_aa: CAWSVILAGGQNEQFF
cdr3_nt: TGTGCCTGGAGTGTAATCCTAGCGGGGGGGCAAAATGAGCAGTTCTTC

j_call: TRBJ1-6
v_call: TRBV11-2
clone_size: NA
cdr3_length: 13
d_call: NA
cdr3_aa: CASRGNLRSPLHF
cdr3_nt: TGTGCCAGCAGGGGCAACTTAAGGTCACCCCTCCACTTT

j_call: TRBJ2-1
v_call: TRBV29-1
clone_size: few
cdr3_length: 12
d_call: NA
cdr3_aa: CSVAGGRNEQFF
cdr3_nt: TGCAGCGTTGCTGGGGGGCGGAATGAGCAGTTCTTC

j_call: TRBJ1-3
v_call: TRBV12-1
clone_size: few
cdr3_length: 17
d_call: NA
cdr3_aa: CASSQCRTVTPGNTIYF
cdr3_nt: TGTGCCAGCAGCCAGTGTCGGACAGTCACCCCTGGAAACACCATATATTTT

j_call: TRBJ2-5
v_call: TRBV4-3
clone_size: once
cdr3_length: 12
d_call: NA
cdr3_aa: CASSQVRETQYF
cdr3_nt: TGCGCCAGCAGCCAAGTGCGAGAGACCCAGTACTTC

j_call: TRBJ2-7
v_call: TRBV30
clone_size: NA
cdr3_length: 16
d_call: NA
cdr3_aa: CAWSVPPPRLSYEQYF
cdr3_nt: TGTGCCTGGAGTGTACCCCCTCCCCGGCTCTCCTACGAGCAGTACTTC

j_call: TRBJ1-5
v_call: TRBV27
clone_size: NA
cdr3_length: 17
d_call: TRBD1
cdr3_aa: CASTFTGEERAHQPQHF
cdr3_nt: TGTGCCAGCACTTTCACAGGGGAGGAAAGAGCTCATCAGCCCCAGCATTTT

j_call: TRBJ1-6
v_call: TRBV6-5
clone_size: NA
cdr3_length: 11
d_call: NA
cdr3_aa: CASSSGSPLHF
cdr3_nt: TGTGCCAGCAGTTCTGGTTCACCCCTCCACTTT

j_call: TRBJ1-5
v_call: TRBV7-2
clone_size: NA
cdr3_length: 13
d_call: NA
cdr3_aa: CASSLGRTQPQHF
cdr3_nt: TGTGCCAGCAGCTTAGGACGAACTCAGCCCCAGCATTTT